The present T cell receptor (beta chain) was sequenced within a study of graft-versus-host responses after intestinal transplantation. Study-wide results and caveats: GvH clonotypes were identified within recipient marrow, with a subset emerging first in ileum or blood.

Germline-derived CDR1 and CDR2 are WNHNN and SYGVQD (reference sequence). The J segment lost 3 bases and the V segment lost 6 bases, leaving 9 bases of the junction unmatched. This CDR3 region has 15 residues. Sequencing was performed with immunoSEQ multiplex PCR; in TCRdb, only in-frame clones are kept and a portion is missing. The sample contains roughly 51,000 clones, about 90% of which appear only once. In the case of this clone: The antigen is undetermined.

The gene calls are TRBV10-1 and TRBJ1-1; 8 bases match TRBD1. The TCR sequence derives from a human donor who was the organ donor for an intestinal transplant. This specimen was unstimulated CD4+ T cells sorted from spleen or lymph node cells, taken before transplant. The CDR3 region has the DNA TGCGCCAGCAGCTACGACAGGGGACGAGACACTGAAGCTTTCTTT. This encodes CASSYDRGRDTEAFF.